Sequencing of this TCR beta chain was carried out in a study of vaccination and CD4 T cells after COVID-19. Overall study context: Drawing of post-COVID samples took place a median roughly 92 days after diagnosis (range 35 to 161). Post-vaccine specimens were obtained a median about 69 days after dose two (range 14 to 241).

Study findings and constraints: Recorded median SARS-CoV-2-reactive clonotype numbers increased from approximately 21 to 38 without reaching significance.

The V and J ends lost 0 bases and 0 bases respectively, with 14 bases between them. Looked up from germline, CDR1 is SEHNR and CDR2 is FQNEAQ (reference sequence). The CDR3 length is 17 residues. With respect to this clonotype: Its antigen is currently unknown.

Sequencing of the DNA from cultured CD4+ T cells was carried out with the Oncomine TCR Beta short-read assay. TCRdb processed the PCR reads anew with MiXCR; each CDR3 protein has one entry. The sample shows 10,000 to 15,000 distinct CDR3 sequences, around 50% of them seen only once. Treatment noted: approximately 10-day PBMC culture with coronavirus spike peptide pools or control peptides (ViraFEST assay). This chain joins TRBV7-9 and TRBJ1-1; D is unclear. The TCR sequence derives from a human donor who had recovered from COVID-19. Sequencing used CD4+ T cells from blood, cultured in vitro. The CDR3 protein is CASSLARPRHMNTEAFF. DNA for the CDR3: TGTGCCAGCAGCTTAGCGCGGCCGAGACACATGAACACTGAAGCTTTCTTT.